These 3 T cell receptor beta chains came from one sample sequenced in a study of T cell responses to AZD1222 COVID-19 vaccine. Some clones are missing from TCRdb's copy, which holds only in-frame ones; the method was immunoSEQ multiplex PCR. Of approximately 60,000 clones listed, about 86% are singletons. The sequences come from peripheral blood, collected 28 days after the second AZD1222 dose. These receptors originate from an adult who received the AZD1222 COVID-19 vaccine.

The chain links TRBV5-5 to TRBJ2-2; no reliable D call. Trimming cost V 6 bases and J 0 bases, with 15 bases left between them. The CDR3 consists of 16 residues. Germline V gene lookup returns CDR1 SGHKS and CDR2 YYEKEE (reference sequence). DNA for the CDR3: TGTGCCAGCAACCTTGGGTTATACGCGAACACCGGGGAGCTGTTTTTT. Residues: CASNLGLYANTGELFF.

V usage is TRBV28 and J usage is TRBJ1-6; no definite D call. CDR1 and CDR2 from the germline V gene are MDHEN and SYDVKM. Trimming removed 6 bases at V and 9 bases at J, with 9 bases between. This CDR3 is 12 amino acids long. The chain's CDR3 is CASSRSVSPLHF. The CDR3 nucleotides are TGTGCCAGCAGCCGTTCCGTTTCACCCCTCCACTTT.

The DNA for the CDR3 is TGTGCCAGCAGTGGAGGGGGGACAGGAGCCTACGAGCAGTACTTC. The encoded protein is CASSGGGTGAYEQYF. The gene calls are TRBV6-2 or TRBV6-3 and TRBJ2-7; the match to TRBD1 covers 8 bases. The CDR3 runs to 15 residues. The V gene's germline CDR1 is MNHEY and CDR2 SVGEGT. V trimming: 5 bases; J trimming: 2 bases; junction bases outside the gene matches: 8.